This TCR beta chain was found in a study of PD-1 blockade in classical Hodgkin lymphoma. Study results and limitations: Healthy donors reportedly exceeded newly diagnosed patients in baseline TCR diversity. What caused the repertoire differences, perhaps disease activity or prior therapy, remains undefined.

Noted time point: newly diagnosed, previously untreated cHL patient sample. Germline V CDR1 and CDR2: LNHDA, SQIVND (reference sequence). The CDR3 extends over 15 amino acids. V lost 5 bases and J lost 3; bases outside the gene matches: 8. Note on this clone: Its antigen is unidentified.

The table came from immunoSEQ multiplex PCR; TCRdb's copy has only in-frame clones and leaves some out. This table has about 21,000 clones, roughly 94% appearing once. The origin of this receptor is a human donor with classical Hodgkin lymphoma. The sample consisted of peripheral blood mononuclear cells (PBMCs). The chain recombines TRBV19 with TRBJ1-2; 8 positions match TRBD1. As DNA, the CDR3 is TGTGCCAGTAGTTTTCGGACAGGGTCGGACTATGGCTACACCTTC. This gives the protein CASSFRTGSDYGYTF.